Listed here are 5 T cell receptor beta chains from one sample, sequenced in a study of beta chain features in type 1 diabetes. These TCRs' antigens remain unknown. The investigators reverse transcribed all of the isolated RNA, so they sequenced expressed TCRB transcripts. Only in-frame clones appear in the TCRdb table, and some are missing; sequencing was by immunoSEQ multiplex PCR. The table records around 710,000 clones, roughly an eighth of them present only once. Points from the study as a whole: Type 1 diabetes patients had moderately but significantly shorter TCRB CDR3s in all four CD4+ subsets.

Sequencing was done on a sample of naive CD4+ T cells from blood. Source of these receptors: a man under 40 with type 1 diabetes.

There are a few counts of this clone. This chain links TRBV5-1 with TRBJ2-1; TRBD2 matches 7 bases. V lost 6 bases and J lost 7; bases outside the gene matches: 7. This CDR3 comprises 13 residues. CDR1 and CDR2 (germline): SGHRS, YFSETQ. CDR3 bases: TGCGCCAGCACCCGGGACGGGGGGAATGAGCAGTTCTTC. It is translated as CASTRDGGNEQFF. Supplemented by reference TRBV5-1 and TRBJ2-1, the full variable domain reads KAGVTQTPRYLIKTRGQQVTLSCSPISGHRSVSWYQQTPGQGLQFLFEYFSETQRNKGNFPGRFSGRQFSNSRSEMNVSTLELGDSALYLCASTRDGGNEQFFGPGTRLTVL.

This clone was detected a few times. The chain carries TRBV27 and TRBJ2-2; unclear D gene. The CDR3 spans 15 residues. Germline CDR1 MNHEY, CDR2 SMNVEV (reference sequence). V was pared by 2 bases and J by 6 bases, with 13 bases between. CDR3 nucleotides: TGTGCCAGCAGTTTAATAGTGGGGTTCCCCGGGGAGCTGTTTTTT. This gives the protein CASSLIVGFPGELFF.

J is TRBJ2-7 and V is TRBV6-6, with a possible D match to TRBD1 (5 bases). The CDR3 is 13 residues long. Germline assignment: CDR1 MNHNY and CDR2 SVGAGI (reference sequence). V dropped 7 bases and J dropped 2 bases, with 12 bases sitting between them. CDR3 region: CASNGGAPYEQYF. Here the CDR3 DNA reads TGTGCCAGCAATGGTGGGGCCCCCTACGAGCAGTACTTC.

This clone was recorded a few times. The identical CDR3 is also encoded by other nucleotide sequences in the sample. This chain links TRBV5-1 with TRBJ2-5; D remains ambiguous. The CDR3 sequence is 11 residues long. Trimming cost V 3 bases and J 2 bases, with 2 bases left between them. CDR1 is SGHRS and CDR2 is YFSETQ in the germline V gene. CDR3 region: CASSYQETQYF. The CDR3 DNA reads TGCGCCAGCAGCTATCAAGAGACCCAGTACTTC.

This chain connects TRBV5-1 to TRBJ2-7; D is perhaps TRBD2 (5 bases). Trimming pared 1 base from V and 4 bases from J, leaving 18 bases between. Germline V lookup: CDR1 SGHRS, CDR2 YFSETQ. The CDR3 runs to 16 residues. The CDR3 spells CASSLIYQDLGYEQYF. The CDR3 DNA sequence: TGCGCCAGCAGCTTGATATACCAGGACTTGGGATACGAGCAGTACTTC.